This passage covers 27 T cell receptor beta chains from one sample sequenced in a study of a mutant IDH1 vaccine in newly diagnosed glioma (dated by TCRdb to the early 2020s). Libraries came from the immunoSEQ multiplex PCR assay. Sourced from immuneACCESS, this table was stored by TCRdb with only in-frame sequences that have V and J called. A share of the clones is absent; for the studies checked, an unresolved V gene accounts for under half, and the remainder has no known explanation. This sample comprises 50,000 to 65,000 clones, over 75% of them detected only once. The top ten clonotypes cover about 2.4% of the sample. The time point label, as the study defines it: week 11, during vaccination. Every vaccine dose consisted of 300 ug of a 20-mer mutant IDH1 peptide in Montanide, administered subcutaneously together with topical imiquimod. Antigens for these TCRs are unknown. This specimen was PBMCs, taken from a glioma patient whose treatment included an IDH1 peptide vaccine. The receptors were sampled from a man aged 50 to 59 with glioma.

CDR3 region: CASSQEEGDYGYTF. Written as DNA, the CDR3 is TGTGCCAGCAGCCAAGAGGAGGGTGACTATGGCTACACCTTC. The gene calls are TRBV4-2 and TRBJ1-2, with D uncertain. Per the germline V gene, CDR1 is LGHNA and CDR2 is YNFKEQ. V gave up 0 bases and J gave up 3 bases, with 8 bases separating them. The CDR3 loop spans 14 amino acids.

CDR3 residues: CASSDTGGSGYTF. Written as DNA, the CDR3 is TGTGCCAGCAGTGATACAGGGGGCTCTGGCTACACCTTC. The chain has TRBV2 and TRBJ1-2; 9 nucleotides align to TRBD1. Germline V gene lookup returns CDR1 SNHLY and CDR2 FYNNEI. The V segment lost 3 bases and the J segment 7 bases; nucleotides outside the gene matches: 3. This CDR3 is built from 13 residues.

The rearrangement links TRBV29-1 to TRBJ1-1; the D gene is possibly TRBD1 (6 bases). This CDR3 has 14 residues. Germline values: CDR1 SQVTM, CDR2 ANQGSEA. Between the trimmed V and J ends, which lost 3 bases and 4 bases, there was a span of 15 bases. Here the CDR3 reads CSVEGGGPGTEAFF. The CDR3 DNA is TGCAGCGTTGAGGGTGGGGGCCCGGGCACTGAAGCTTTCTTT.

The V and J genes are TRBV2 and TRBJ2-4; the D gene is possibly TRBD2 (5 bases). Germline V gives CDR1 SNHLY, CDR2 FYNNEI. V was clipped by 7 bases and J by 5 bases, with 6 bases between them. The CDR3 length is 11 residues. The CDR3 is CASNGENIQYF. Written as DNA, the CDR3 is TGTGCCAGCAACGGGGAAAACATTCAGTACTTC.

V gene TRBV7-2 combines with J gene TRBJ1-5; 9 positions match TRBD1. J was trimmed by 10 bases and V by 5 bases; bases with no gene match: 6. In germline, CDR1 is SGHTA, CDR2 FQGNSA. This CDR3 spans 13 amino acids. CDR3 sequence: CASSRGQGSPQHF. The CDR3 region has the DNA TGTGCCAGCAGCCGGGGACAGGGTTCACCCCAGCATTTT.

The chain recombines TRBV4-1 with TRBJ2-7, with D unclear. V was trimmed by 1 base and J by 0 bases, leaving 10 bases between them. CDR1 is MGHRA and CDR2 is YSYEKL in the germline V gene. The CDR3 runs to 15 residues. The CDR3 nucleotides are TGCGCCAGCAGCCAAGCCCCACAGAGCTCCTACGAGCAGTACTTC. Its translation is CASSQAPQSSYEQYF.

This chain uses TRBV11-3 with TRBJ2-7; weak D call: TRBD2 (5 bases). Germline values: CDR1 SGHNT, CDR2 YENEEA. CDR3 size: 15 residues. V was pared by 5 bases and J by 2 bases, with 16 bases between. In DNA, the CDR3 is TGTGCCAGCAGCCCTGGAGGAGGTGTTACCTACGAGCAGTACTTC. This encodes CASSPGGGVTYEQYF.

The chain links TRBV4-2 to TRBJ2-2; no definite D call. CDR1 is LGHNA and CDR2 is YNFKEQ in the germline V gene. Trimming shortened V by 0 bases and J by 0 bases, and 8 bases separated the two germline ends. The CDR3 runs 16 residues. The CDR3 here is CASSQDELANTGELFF. Here the CDR3 DNA reads TGTGCCAGCAGCCAAGATGAACTGGCGAACACCGGGGAGCTGTTTTTT.

The V and J genes are TRBV19 and TRBJ2-5, with 9 bases identical to TRBD1. V lost 1 base, J lost 4 bases, and 1 base stayed unmatched. The CDR3 is made up of 14 amino acids. From germline, CDR1 is LNHDA and CDR2 SQIVND (reference sequence). The CDR3 nucleotides read TGTGCCAGTAGTATAGGGGGACAGGGAGAGACCCAGTACTTC. This translates into CASSIGGQGETQYF.

This rearrangement joins TRBV6-1 to TRBJ2-6; 8 nucleotides line up with TRBD2. With V trimmed by 3 bases and J by 0 bases, 7 bases remained unmatched. CDR3 size: 18 residues. CDR1 MNHNS and CDR2 SASEGT come from the germline V gene. As DNA, the CDR3 is TGTGCCAGCAGTGACCCGCGCGGGGGGCCCTCTGGGGCCAACGTCCTGACTTTC. Protein sequence: CASSDPRGGPSGANVLTF.

The chain employs TRBV7-2 and TRBJ1-4; maybe TRBD1 (5 bases). The CDR3 consists of 15 residues. Germline V gene sequence: CDR1 SGHTA, CDR2 FQGNSA. Trimming removed 0 bases at V and 8 bases at J, with 13 bases between. CDR3 nucleotides: TGTGCCAGCAGCTTAGCGAGGGGTTATGGGGAAAAACTGTTTTTT. It translates to CASSLARGYGEKLFF.

The chain links TRBV6-5 to TRBJ2-2; D is perhaps TRBD1 (6 bases). V was shortened by 6 bases and J by 7 bases, with 9 bases between the two germline ends. Germline assignment: CDR1 MNHEY and CDR2 SVGAGI. CDR3 length: 12 residues. CDR3 residues: CASSRTVGELFF. The CDR3 DNA sequence: TGTGCCAGCAGCCGGACAGTCGGGGAGCTGTTTTTT.

The chain is built from TRBV28 and TRBJ1-1, with 9 nucleotides matching TRBD1. The CDR3 runs 18 residues. V gave up 1 base and J gave up 1 base; unmatched junction bases: 10. Germline V lookup: CDR1 MDHEN, CDR2 SYDVKM. CDR3 in amino acids: CASSLYTGGAGSNTEAFF. CDR3 bases: TGTGCCAGCAGTTTATACACAGGGGGCGCGGGCTCGAACACTGAAGCTTTCTTT.

This sequence joins TRBV2 and TRBJ1-1; D may be TRBD1 (6 bases). The CDR3 is made up of 14 amino acids. Trimming left V 6 bases short and J 1 base short, with 12 bases between. Germline loops: CDR1 SNHLY, CDR2 FYNNEI. CDR3 region: CASSPLDRNTEAFF. The CDR3 DNA follows: TGTGCCAGCAGCCCGCTGGACAGGAACACTGAAGCTTTCTTT.

The genes are TRBV7-2 and TRBJ1-2; D uncertain. This CDR3 region has 13 residues. In germline, CDR1 is SGHTA, CDR2 FQGNSA. V was shortened by 4 bases and J by 3 bases, with 9 bases between the two germline ends. The CDR3 loop is CASSSRTDYGYTF. CDR3 nucleotide sequence: TGTGCCAGCAGCTCTCGGACTGACTATGGCTACACCTTC.

This clone was counted a single time. V gene TRBV29-1 combines with J gene TRBJ1-3, with D tentatively TRBD1 (6 bases). The CDR3 extends over 14 amino acids. Germline V lookup: CDR1 SQVTM, CDR2 ANQGSEA. Deletions cut 4 bases from V and 0 bases from J, with 10 bases between. The CDR3 spells CSVGGGVSGNTIYF. The CDR3, as DNA: TGCAGCGTTGGAGGGGGGGTCTCTGGAAACACCATATATTTT.

V and J are TRBV2 and TRBJ1-1; D remains unclear. Trimming removed 1 base from V and 0 bases from J, with 15 bases in between. The CDR3 is 17 residues long. Germline CDR1 is SNHLY and CDR2 is FYNNEI. The CDR3 protein is CASSEENGPRVNTEAFF. CDR3 nucleotides: TGTGCCAGCAGTGAAGAAAACGGGCCGCGGGTGAACACTGAAGCTTTCTTT. Based on the CDR3 plus reference TRBV2 and TRBJ1-1, the full variable domain is EPEVTQTPSHQVTQMGQEVILRCVPISNHLYFYWYRQILGQKVEFLVSFYNNEISEKSEIFDDQFSVERPDGSNFTLKIRSTKLEDSAMYFCASSEENGPRVNTEAFFGQGTRLTVV.

The chain uses TRBV7-9 and TRBJ1-3, with D possibly matching TRBD1 (5 bases). The V gene's germline CDR1 is SEHNR and CDR2 FQNEAQ (reference sequence). This CDR3 contains 14 residues. V lost 5 bases to trimming and J lost 0 bases, with 8 bases between them. The CDR3 sequence is CASSLGHSGNTIYF. Here the CDR3 DNA reads TGTGCCAGCAGCCTCGGACACTCTGGAAACACCATATATTTT.

The V call is TRBV28, the J call TRBJ1-5; D is unresolved. Per germline, CDR1 MDHEN and CDR2 SYDVKM. The CDR3 contains 14 residues. The ends were cut back, 7 bases at V and 0 bases at J, with 10 bases in the middle. DNA for the CDR3: TGTGCCAGCACCCGCGGACCTAGCAATCAGCCCCAGCATTTT. Translated, it gives CASTRGPSNQPQHF.

This chain connects TRBV19 to TRBJ1-5, with D unclear. The CDR3 loop spans 13 amino acids. V was shortened by 3 bases and J by 4 bases, with 7 bases between the two germline ends. Germline V gene lookup returns CDR1 LNHDA and CDR2 SQIVND (reference sequence). The CDR3 nucleotides are TGTGCCAGTAGTATTGGGGTTAATCAGCCCCAGCATTTT. Translating gives CASSIGVNQPQHF.

The rearrangement joins TRBV27 to TRBJ1-5; D uncertain. V lost 6 bases and J lost 0, with 15 bases in between. Germline values: CDR1 MNHEY, CDR2 SMNVEV (reference sequence). The CDR3 is 16 amino acids. The CDR3 is CASSTDGPYSNQPQHF. In DNA form, the CDR3 reads TGTGCCAGCAGCACCGACGGACCGTATAGCAATCAGCCCCAGCATTTT.

This chain uses TRBV9 with TRBJ2-3, with 7 bases aligning to TRBD2. The CDR3 consists of 17 residues. The V gene end was trimmed by 2 bases and the J gene end by 6 bases; junction bases not matched to a gene: 15. Germline CDR1 SGDLS, CDR2 YYNGEE. CDR3 nucleotides: TGTGCCAGCAGCGTGGAACAGGTGCGGGAGAACCTGGATACGCAGTATTTT. It specifies CASSVEQVRENLDTQYF.

V is TRBV19 and J is TRBJ1-2; D is unresolved. Trimming took off 4 bases at V and 8 bases at J, with 11 bases between the two ends. This CDR3 contains 12 residues. CDR1 LNHDA and CDR2 SQIVND come from the germline V gene (reference sequence). CDR3 coding DNA: TGTGCCAGTAGTACCCGATCTGTCGGCTACACCTTC. Encoded protein: CASSTRSVGYTF.

In DNA, the CDR3 is TGTGCCAGCAGTGCTGGACTAGCGGGAGCAGGGGAGCAGTACTTC. Protein sequence: CASSAGLAGAGEQYF. V gene TRBV2 combines with J gene TRBJ2-7; 13 bases align to TRBD2. Trimming removed 4 bases from V and 7 bases from J; junction bases left unmatched: 7. CDR1 is SNHLY, CDR2 FYNNEI, per germline. This CDR3 comprises 15 residues.

The CDR3 loop is CASSSRPRSLDSPLHF. The CDR3 DNA follows: TGTGCCAGCAGTTCCAGGCCCCGGTCGCTGGATTCACCCCTCCACTTT. V is TRBV27 and J is TRBJ1-6, with D hard to call. Germline V gives CDR1 MNHEY, CDR2 SMNVEV (reference sequence). V was clipped by 4 bases and J by 8 bases, with 18 bases between them. This CDR3 has 16 residues.

This chain joins TRBV5-1 and TRBJ2-3; D could derive from TRBD1 or TRBD2 (5 bases each). Trimming pared 0 bases from V and 4 bases from J, leaving 9 bases between. The length of the CDR3 is 14 residues. Germline V gene lookup returns CDR1 SGHRS and CDR2 YFSETQ. In DNA form, the CDR3 reads TGCGCCAGCAGCTTGGACGGGGCCTCAGATACGCAGTATTTT. As protein: CASSLDGASDTQYF.

The V call is TRBV7-9, the J call TRBJ2-1; D is unresolved. The germline V gene has CDR1 SEHNR and CDR2 FQNEAQ (reference sequence). CDR3 length: 12 residues. Trimming cost V 1 base and J 15 bases, with 13 bases left between them. The CDR3 nucleotides are TGTGCCAGCAGCTTAGAGGGTGGAGCAGGGTTCTTC. It specifies CASSLEGGAGFF.